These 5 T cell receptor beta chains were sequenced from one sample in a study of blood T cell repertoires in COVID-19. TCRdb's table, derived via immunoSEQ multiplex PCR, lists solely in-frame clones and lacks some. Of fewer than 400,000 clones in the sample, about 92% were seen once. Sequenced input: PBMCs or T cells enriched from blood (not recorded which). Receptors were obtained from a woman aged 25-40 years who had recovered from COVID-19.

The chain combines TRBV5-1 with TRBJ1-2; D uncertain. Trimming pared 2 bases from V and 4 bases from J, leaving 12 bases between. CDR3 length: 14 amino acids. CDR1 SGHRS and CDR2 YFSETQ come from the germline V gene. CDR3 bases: TGCGCCAGCAGCTTTGTTGTCGCTAGCTATGGCTACACCTTC. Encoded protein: CASSFVVASYGYTF. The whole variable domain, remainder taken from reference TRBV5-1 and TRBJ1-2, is KAGVTQTPRYLIKTRGQQVTLSCSPISGHRSVSWYQQTPGQGLQFLFEYFSETQRNKGNFPGRFSGRQFSNSRSEMNVSTLELGDSALYLCASSFVVASYGYTFGSGTRLTVV.

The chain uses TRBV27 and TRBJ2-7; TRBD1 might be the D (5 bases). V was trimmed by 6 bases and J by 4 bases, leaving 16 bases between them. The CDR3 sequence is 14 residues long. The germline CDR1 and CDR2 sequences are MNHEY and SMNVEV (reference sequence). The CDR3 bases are TGTGCCAGCAGGACCCCAGGGTCGGTTTACGAGCAGTACTTC. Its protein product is CASRTPGSVYEQYF.

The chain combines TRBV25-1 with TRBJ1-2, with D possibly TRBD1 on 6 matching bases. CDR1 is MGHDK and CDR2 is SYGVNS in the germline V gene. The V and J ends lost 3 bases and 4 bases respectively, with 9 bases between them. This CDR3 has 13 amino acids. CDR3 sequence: CASSDPTGYGYTF. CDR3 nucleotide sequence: TGTGCCAGCAGTGATCCGACAGGCTATGGCTACACCTTC.

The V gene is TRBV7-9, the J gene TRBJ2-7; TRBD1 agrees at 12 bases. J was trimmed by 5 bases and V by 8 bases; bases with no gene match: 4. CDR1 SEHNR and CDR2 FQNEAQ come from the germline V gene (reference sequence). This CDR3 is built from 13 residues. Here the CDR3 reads CASQGDRGHEQYF. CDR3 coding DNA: TGTGCCAGCCAGGGGGACAGGGGGCACGAGCAGTACTTC.

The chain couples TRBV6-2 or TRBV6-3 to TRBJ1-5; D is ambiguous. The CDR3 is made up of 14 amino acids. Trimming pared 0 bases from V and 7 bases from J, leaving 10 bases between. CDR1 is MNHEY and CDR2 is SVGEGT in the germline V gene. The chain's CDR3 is CASSYSHWAQPQHF. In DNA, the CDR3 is TGTGCCAGCAGTTACTCTCATTGGGCCCAGCCCCAGCATTTT.